The subject of this entry is one T cell receptor beta chain. The CDR3 loop spans 16 amino acids. Trimming took 5 bases from V and 8 from J, leaving 22 bases between them. Per germline, CDR1 SGHTA and CDR2 FQGNSA. The sample is drawn from a study of T cell clones after liver transplantation. The method was immunoSEQ multiplex PCR; TCRdb's version includes in-frame clones alone and lacks a portion of them. The repertoire consists of 6,000 to 6,500 clones, with 70% to 85% occurring once and the leading ten covering roughly a third. The sample was CD8+ T cells from blood, taken 24 months after liver transplant. The chain has TRBV7-2 and TRBJ1-5; the D gene is possibly TRBD1 (6 bases). This receptor was obtained from a human patient who received a liver transplant. The graft donor may account for some of the T cells. The CDR3 bases are TGTGCCAGCAGCATCCGAAGGACAGCCTTATTGAAGCCCCAGCATTTT. It is translated as CASSIRRTALLKPQHF.